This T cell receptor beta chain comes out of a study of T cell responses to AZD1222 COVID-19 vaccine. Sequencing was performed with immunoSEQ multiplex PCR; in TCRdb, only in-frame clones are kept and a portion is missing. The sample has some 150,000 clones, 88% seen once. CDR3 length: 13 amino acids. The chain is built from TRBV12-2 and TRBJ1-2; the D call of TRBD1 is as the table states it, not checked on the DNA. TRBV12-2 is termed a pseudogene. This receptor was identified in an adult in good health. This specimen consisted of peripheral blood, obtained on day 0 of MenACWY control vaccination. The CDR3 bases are TGTGCAAGTCGCTCCTTGACAGTTGAAGGCTACACCTTC. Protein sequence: CASRSLTVEGYTF.